Described below is a single T cell receptor beta chain sequence and its context. As yet, its antigen is unknown. The data derive from a study of response to subunit inactivated influenza vaccine. Study-wide results and caveats: After each seasonal influenza vaccination, few new T cells are recruited, the authors suggested.

TCRdb fed the RT-PCR reads into MiXCR, producing one record per CDR3 protein. The sample consists of fewer than 800,000 distinct CDR3 sequences, more than 15% of them appearing once. The source of this sequence is a man aged 45-65 years who received an inactivated influenza vaccine. Sequencing used PBMCs from blood, obtained about 12 days after vaccination.

The DNA of the CDR3 is TGCGCCAGCACTCCGACGGTGAGGAAAGCCCAAGAGACCCAGTACTTC. Translation: CASTPTVRKAQETQYF. The V gene is TRBV5-1, the J gene TRBJ2-5; no definite D call. The CDR3 is 16 amino acids. Per germline, CDR1 SGHRS and CDR2 YFSETQ. Trimming took 6 bases from V and 1 from J, leaving 19 bases between them.